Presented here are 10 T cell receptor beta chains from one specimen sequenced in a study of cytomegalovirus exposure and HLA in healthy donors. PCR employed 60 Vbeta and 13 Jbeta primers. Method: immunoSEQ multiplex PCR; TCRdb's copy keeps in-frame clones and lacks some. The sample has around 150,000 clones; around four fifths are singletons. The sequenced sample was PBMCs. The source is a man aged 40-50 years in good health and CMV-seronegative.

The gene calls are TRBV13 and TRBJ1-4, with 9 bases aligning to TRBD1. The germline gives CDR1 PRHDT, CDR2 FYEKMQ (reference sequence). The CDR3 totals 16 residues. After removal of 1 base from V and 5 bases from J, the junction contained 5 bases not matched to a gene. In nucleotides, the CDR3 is TGTGCCAGCAGCTTAGCCACAGGGGGCTTGAATGAAAAACTGTTTTTT. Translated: CASSLATGGLNEKLFF. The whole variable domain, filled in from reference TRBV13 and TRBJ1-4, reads AAGVIQSPRHLIKEKRETATLKCYPIPRHDTVYWYQQGPGQDPQFLISFYEKMQSDKGSIPDRFSAQQFSDYHSELNMSSLELGDSALYFCASSLATGGLNEKLFFGSGTQLSVL.

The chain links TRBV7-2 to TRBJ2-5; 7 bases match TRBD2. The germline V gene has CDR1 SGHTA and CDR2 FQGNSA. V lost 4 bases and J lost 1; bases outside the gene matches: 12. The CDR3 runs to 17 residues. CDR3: CASSSPPLAVLQETQYF. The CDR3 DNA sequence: TGTGCCAGCAGCTCCCCCCCCCTAGCGGTCCTCCAAGAGACCCAGTACTTC.

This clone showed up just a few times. CDR3 amino acids: CASSSGQGSQPQHF. The CDR3 region has the DNA TGTGCCAGCAGTTCGGGACAGGGTAGTCAGCCCCAGCATTTT. This chain links TRBV2 with TRBJ1-5, with 9 bases lining up with TRBD1. The CDR3 runs to 14 residues. Germline CDR1 is SNHLY and CDR2 is FYNNEI. V gave up 5 bases and J gave up 6 bases; unmatched junction bases: 5.

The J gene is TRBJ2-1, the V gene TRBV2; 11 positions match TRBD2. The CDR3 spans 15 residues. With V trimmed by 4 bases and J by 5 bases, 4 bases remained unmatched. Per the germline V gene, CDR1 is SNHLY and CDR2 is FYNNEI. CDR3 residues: CASSGNSGGDNEQFF. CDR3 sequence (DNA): TGTGCCAGCAGTGGGAATAGCGGGGGGGACAATGAGCAGTTCTTC.

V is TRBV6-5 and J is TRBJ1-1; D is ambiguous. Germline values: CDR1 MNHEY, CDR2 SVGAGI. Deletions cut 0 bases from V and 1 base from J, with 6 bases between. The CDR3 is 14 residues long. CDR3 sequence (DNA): TGTGCCAGCAGTTACTCCCCAGGGAACACTGAAGCTTTCTTT. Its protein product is CASSYSPGNTEAFF.

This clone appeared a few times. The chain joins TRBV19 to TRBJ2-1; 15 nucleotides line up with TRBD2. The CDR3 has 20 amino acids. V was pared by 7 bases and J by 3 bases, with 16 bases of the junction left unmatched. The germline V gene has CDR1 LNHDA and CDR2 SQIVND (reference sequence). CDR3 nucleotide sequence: TGTGCCAGTACCTCACTTCGGACTAGCGGGAGGGAGGTAGGCTACAATGAGCAGTTCTTC. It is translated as CASTSLRTSGREVGYNEQFF. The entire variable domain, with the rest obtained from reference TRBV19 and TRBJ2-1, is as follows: DGGITQSPKYLFRKEGQNVTLSCEQNLNHDAMYWYRQDPGQGLRLIYYSQIVNDFQKGDIAEGYSVSREKKESFPLTVTSAQKNPTAFYLCASTSLRTSGREVGYNEQFFGPGTRLTVL.

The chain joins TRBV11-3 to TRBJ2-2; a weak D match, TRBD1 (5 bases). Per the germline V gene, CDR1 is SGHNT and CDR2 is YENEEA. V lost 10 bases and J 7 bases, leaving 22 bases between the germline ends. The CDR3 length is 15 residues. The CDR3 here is CATQSQTDPVGELFF. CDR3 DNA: TGTGCCACCCAGTCCCAGACAGATCCGGTCGGGGAGCTGTTTTTT. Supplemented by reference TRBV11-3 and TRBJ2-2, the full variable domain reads EAGVVQSPRYKIIEKKQPVAFWCNPISGHNTLYWYLQNLGQGPELLIRYENEEAVDDSQLPKDRFSAERLKGVDSTLKIQPAELGDSAVYLCATQSQTDPVGELFFGEGSRLTVL.

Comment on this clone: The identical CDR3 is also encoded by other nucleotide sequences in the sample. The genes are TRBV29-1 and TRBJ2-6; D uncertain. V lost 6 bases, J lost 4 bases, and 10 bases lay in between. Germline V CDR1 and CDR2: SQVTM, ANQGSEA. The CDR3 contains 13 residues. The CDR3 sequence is CSVRSSGANVLTF. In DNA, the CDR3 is TGCAGCGTAAGGAGCTCCGGGGCCAACGTCCTGACTTTC.

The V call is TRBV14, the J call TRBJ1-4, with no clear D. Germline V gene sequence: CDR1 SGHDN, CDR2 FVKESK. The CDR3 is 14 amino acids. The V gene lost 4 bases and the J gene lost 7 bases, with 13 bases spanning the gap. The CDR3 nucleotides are TGTGCCAGCAGCCTCAGCGGTAATGTTGAAAAACTGTTTTTT. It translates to CASSLSGNVEKLFF.

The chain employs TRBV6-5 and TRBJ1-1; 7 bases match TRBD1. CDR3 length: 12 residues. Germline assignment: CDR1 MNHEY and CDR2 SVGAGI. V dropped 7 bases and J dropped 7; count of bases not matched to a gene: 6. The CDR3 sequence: CASNDRVGEAFF. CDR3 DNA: TGTGCCAGCAACGACAGGGTTGGTGAAGCTTTCTTT.